This TCR beta chain is from a study of spatial heterogeneity in lung cancer. This clonotype came up many times. What it recognizes is unknown. Regarding time point: sample taken at primary tumor resection. The donor group consisted of roughly 70 patients who had untreated, early-stage non-small cell lung cancer. MiXCR, applied by TCRdb to the 5' RACE reads, yields one record per CDR3 protein. Altogether more than 2,000 distinct CDR3 sequences are present, about 15% being singletons, with the ten largest covering around 30%. The CDR3 contains 15 residues. The V and J ends lost 4 bases and 0 bases respectively, with 13 bases between them. Germline V gives CDR1 SGHDT, CDR2 YYEEEE. Points from the study as a whole: Mutation counts in tumors were tracked by counts of expanded intratumoral alpha and beta TCRs. Tracking of ubiquitous and regional nonsynonymous mutations by counts of ubiquitous and regional expanded TCRs, respectively, was seen.

The TCR originated in a male donor with early-stage non-small cell lung cancer. This specimen consisted of lung tumor tissue, obtained at surgery. The V and J genes are TRBV5-6 and TRBJ2-5; perhaps D is TRBD1 or TRBD2 (5 bases each). CDR3 sequence reads: CASSHRRGNQETQYF. The CDR3 coding sequence is TGTGCCAGCAGCCATCGCCGGGGCAACCAAGAGACCCAGTACTTC.